Below are 5 T cell receptor beta chains sequenced from a single sample in a study of blood T cell repertoires in COVID-19. The protocol was immunoSEQ multiplex PCR, while the TCRdb copy is restricted to in-frame clones and leaves out a portion. The data show some 100,000 clones, with about nine tenths seen just once and 0.97% held by the top ten. Specimen: peripheral blood. The receptor source for this set is a man aged 55 to 70 with acute or convalescent COVID-19.

The chain joins TRBV19 to TRBJ1-5; tentative D call: TRBD1 (6 bases). This CDR3 comprises 15 residues. V lost 5 bases and J lost 0, with 11 bases in between. Germline V gene data show CDR1 as LNHDA and CDR2 as SQIVND (reference sequence). The CDR3 DNA follows: TGTGCCAGTAGTGTGACAGGATCTAGCAATCAGCCCCAGCATTTT. It encodes CASSVTGSSNQPQHF.

The rearrangement joins TRBV2 to TRBJ2-2; 7 positions match TRBD1. The CDR3 has 15 residues. The trim removed 6 bases at V and 4 bases at J, leaving 8 bases unmatched. CDR1 and CDR2 (germline): SNHLY, FYNNEI. The CDR3 bases are TGTGCCAGCAGCAGACAGGGCAAAAGCACCGGGGAGCTGTTTTTT. This encodes CASSRQGKSTGELFF.

The J gene is TRBJ1-5, the V gene TRBV9; tentative D call: TRBD1 (5 bases). Germline CDR1 SGDLS, CDR2 YYNGEE. V gave up 4 bases and J gave up 4 bases, with 12 bases separating them. The CDR3 is 14 amino acids. In DNA, the CDR3 is TGTGCCAGCAGCCCGACAGCTTTAAATCAGCCCCAGCATTTT. It is translated as CASSPTALNQPQHF. Together with reference TRBV9 and TRBJ1-5, the CDR3 gives the full variable domain: DSGVTQTPKHLITATGQRVTLRCSPRSGDLSVYWYQQSLDQGLQFLIQYYNGEERAKGNILERFSAQQFPDLHSELNLSSLELGDSALYFCASSPTALNQPQHFGDGTRLSIL.

This clone was seen once. This chain links TRBV6-5 with TRBJ2-3, with D tentatively TRBD1 (5 bases). This CDR3 has 16 amino acids. Germline-derived CDR1 and CDR2 are MNHEY and SVGAGI. The V end was cut by 4 bases, the J end by 0 bases, with 14 bases between. Here the CDR3 DNA reads TGTGCCAGCAGTTCCCACTGGGGCAGGAGCACAGATACGCAGTATTTT. Protein: CASSSHWGRSTDTQYF.

The chain uses TRBV4-1 and TRBJ2-2; 8 positions match TRBD2. There are 14 residues in the CDR3. J lost 4 bases, V lost 5 bases, and 3 bases had no gene match. Germline-derived CDR1 and CDR2 are MGHRA and YSYEKL. CDR3 DNA sequence: TGCGCCAGCAGCTTAGCGGGGCCCACCGGGGAGCTGTTTTTT. It specifies CASSLAGPTGELFF.